This T cell receptor (beta chain) was documented in a study of CD8 T cells in Susac syndrome. Reverse transcription of about 0.45 to 1 ug RNA was performed with random hexamers. MiXCR, run by TCRdb on the immunoSEQ multiplex PCR reads, gives a single entry per CDR3 protein. The table records 250,000 or so distinct CDR3 sequences, over 85% of them present only once. Sequenced sample: CD4+ T cells from PBMCs. The TCR was taken from a human donor with multiple sclerosis.

Written as DNA, the CDR3 is TGTGCCAGCAGTTCCCCGACAGGCAACACCGGGGAGCTGTTTTTT. Its protein product is CASSSPTGNTGELFF. J is TRBJ2-2 and V is TRBV12-3 or TRBV12-4, with D possibly matching TRBD1 (6 bases). The germline V and J ends were trimmed by 4 bases and 2 bases, with 11 bases remaining between them. The CDR3 covers 15 residues.